Listed below are T cell receptor beta chains from one sample, sequenced in a study of T cells in tuberculosis. Sequencing used immunoSEQ multiplex PCR; TCRdb keeps in-frame clones, though not all of them. The table includes roughly 35,000 clones, nearly 95% detected once. The sequenced material came from PBMCs. These receptors all stem from a donor between 5 and 29 years old with latent tuberculosis or without tuberculosis infection. CDR3s include the opening cysteine and the closing phenylalanine or tryptophan. Fields, in order: clone size, J gene, D gene, V gene, CDR3 DNA, CDR3 protein. A D gene is named only where the DNA matches it firmly. Clone sizes are given selectively: once, few, many, or a class where the clone is expanded.

clone_size: .
j_call: TRBJ1-3
d_call: .
v_call: TRBV2
cdr3_nt: TGTGCCAGTCCCGGGGGGATCTCTGGAAACACCATATATTTT
cdr3_aa: CASPGGISGNTIYF

clone_size: .
j_call: TRBJ2-2
d_call: TRBD2
v_call: TRBV30
cdr3_nt: TGTGCCTGGAGTCAAGGCAGCGGGGGGGCCGGGGAGCTGTTTTTT
cdr3_aa: CAWSQGSGGAGELFF

clone_size: .
j_call: TRBJ1-2
d_call: .
v_call: TRBV10-2
cdr3_nt: TGCGCCAGCAGTGAGTCCCAGGGAAGTGGCGGCTACACCTTC
cdr3_aa: CASSESQGSGGYTF

clone_size: .
j_call: TRBJ1-6
d_call: TRBD1
v_call: TRBV6-5
cdr3_nt: TGTGCCAGCAGTTCCGCCGGGACAGGGTGGAATTCACCCCTCCACTTT
cdr3_aa: CASSSAGTGWNSPLHF

clone_size: .
j_call: TRBJ1-2
d_call: .
v_call: TRBV6-5
cdr3_nt: TGTGCCAGCAGTTATGGGAGGGCAGGGGACTATGGCTACACCTTC
cdr3_aa: CASSYGRAGDYGYTF

clone_size: .
j_call: TRBJ1-5
d_call: TRBD1
v_call: TRBV6-1
cdr3_nt: TGTGCCAGCAGTGAAACAGGGGATCAGCCCCAGCATTTT
cdr3_aa: CASSETGDQPQHF

clone_size: few
j_call: TRBJ1-3
d_call: .
v_call: TRBV5-6
cdr3_nt: TGTGCCAGCAGAGGGGGGGACTCTGGAAACACCATATATTTT
cdr3_aa: CASRGGDSGNTIYF

clone_size: .
j_call: TRBJ1-1
d_call: TRBD1
v_call: TRBV19
cdr3_nt: TGTGCCAGTATGGGGACAGGGGGCCCGGCTGAAGCTTTCTTT
cdr3_aa: CASMGTGGPAEAFF

clone_size: .
j_call: TRBJ2-2
d_call: TRBD2
v_call: TRBV7-3
cdr3_nt: TGTGCCAGCAGTGTCGTAGTAAGCGGGGCCGGGGAGCTGTTTTTT
cdr3_aa: CASSVVVSGAGELFF

clone_size: .
j_call: TRBJ2-7
d_call: TRBD1
v_call: TRBV5-6
cdr3_nt: TGTGCCAGCAGTCTGATGAGGGGGCAGCCCACCTACGAGCAGTACTTC
cdr3_aa: CASSLMRGQPTYEQYF

clone_size: .
j_call: TRBJ1-6
d_call: TRBD1
v_call: TRBV7-2
cdr3_nt: TGTGCCAGCAGAGGACAGGGGGCAAATTCACCCCTCCACTTT
cdr3_aa: CASRGQGANSPLHF

clone_size: .
j_call: TRBJ1-1
d_call: .
v_call: TRBV6-6
cdr3_nt: TGTGCCAGCAGTTACAGGAGAACTAACACTGAAGCTTTCTTT
cdr3_aa: CASSYRRTNTEAFF

clone_size: .
j_call: TRBJ2-7
d_call: TRBD2
v_call: TRBV18
cdr3_nt: TGTGCCAGCCAGCTCGGGGGGGCTGGCGAGCAGTACTTC
cdr3_aa: CASQLGGAGEQYF

clone_size: .
j_call: TRBJ2-5
d_call: .
v_call: TRBV6-5
cdr3_nt: TGTGCCAGCAGCTCGATCAGTCGAGAGACCCAGTACTTC
cdr3_aa: CASSSISRETQYF

clone_size: .
j_call: TRBJ2-5
d_call: TRBD2
v_call: TRBV4-2
cdr3_nt: TGTGCCAGCAGCCTTCGACTAGCGGGGGGGCCGGGTGCCCAGTACTTC
cdr3_aa: CASSLRLAGGPGAQYF

clone_size: .
j_call: TRBJ2-2
d_call: TRBD1
v_call: TRBV5-4
cdr3_nt: TGTGCCATGAGGACAGGGGGCATCACCGGGGAGCTGTTTTTT
cdr3_aa: CAMRTGGITGELFF

clone_size: .
j_call: TRBJ1-2
d_call: .
v_call: TRBV5-1
cdr3_nt: TGCGCCAGCAGCTTGGTCAACAACCTTAACTATGGCTACACCTTC
cdr3_aa: CASSLVNNLNYGYTF